This T cell receptor (beta chain) was profiled in a study of Graves' ophthalmopathy and Graves' hyperthyroidism. Regarding the study as a whole: Ophthalmopathy was separated from stable hyperthyroidism by a 13-signature model with 87.88% sensitivity and 81.08% specificity. Most thyroid clonotypes with frequency above 0.001 were detected in blood too.

The trim removed 1 base at V and 2 bases at J, leaving 6 bases unmatched. Germline-derived CDR1 and CDR2 are MDHEN and SYDVKM. The CDR3 consists of 16 residues. RNA served as the template for amplifying TCR beta CDR3 regions. Second-round multiplex PCR came after a first-round RT-PCR that employed HTBI primers. One entry per CDR3 protein results from TCRdb running MiXCR on the multiplex PCR reads. The sample lists roughly 400,000 distinct CDR3 sequences; about 18% were seen once. Other autoimmune disease, uncontrolled infection, pregnancy and lactation led to exclusion. In the case of this clonotype: Its antigen is not identified.

The sample taken for sequencing was peripheral blood. The receptor was isolated from a woman aged 18-35 years with Graves' ophthalmopathy. V is TRBV28 and J is TRBJ2-5; TRBD2 matches at 8 bases. In DNA, the CDR3 is TGTGCCAGCAGTTTATCCGGCGGGAGGAGGCAAGAGACCCAGTACTTC. This encodes CASSLSGGRRQETQYF.